This passage covers 20 T cell receptor beta chains from one sample sequenced in a study of shared clonotypes between healthy human individuals. Repertoires were generated with immunoSEQ multiplex PCR, while TCRdb's copy carries only in-frame clones and drops some. The repertoire has more than 2,000,000 clones, just over 90% of them found once; the top ten carry roughly 0.13%. Material: naive CD4+ T cells sorted from blood. Subset in this sample: CD45RA+ positively selected. Receptors were obtained from a man aged 18 to 30 in good health.

The chain combines TRBV6-1 with TRBJ2-5; 11 bases line up with TRBD2. V lost 4 bases and J lost 3; bases outside the gene matches: 7. CDR1 and CDR2 from the germline V gene are MNHNS and SASEGT. CDR3 length equals 16 residues. The CDR3, as DNA: TGTGCCAGCAGTGCACTTCTGGGACTAGCGGAAGAGACCCAGTACTTC. It encodes CASSALLGLAEETQYF.

The chain links TRBV13 to TRBJ2-7, with TRBD2 identical over 11 bases. Per germline, CDR1 PRHDT and CDR2 FYEKMQ (reference sequence). The CDR3 covers 15 residues. Trimming removed 5 bases from V and 0 bases from J; junction bases left unmatched: 3. The CDR3 sequence is CASSPGTSGSYEQYF. In nucleotides, the CDR3 is TGTGCCAGCAGCCCCGGGACTAGCGGCTCCTACGAGCAGTACTTC.

The chain joins TRBV2 to TRBJ2-7; the D gene could be TRBD1 or TRBD2 (5 bases each). The CDR3 contains 12 residues. V lost 7 bases and J lost 9, with 16 bases in between. The germline gives CDR1 SNHLY, CDR2 FYNNEI. CDR3 protein: CASTGDASTQYF. As DNA, the CDR3 is TGTGCCAGCACTGGGGACGCCTCTACGCAGTACTTC.

The gene calls are TRBV30 and TRBJ1-6; maybe TRBD1 (5 bases). The CDR3 covers 15 residues. Germline CDR1 reads GTSNPN; CDR2 reads SVGIG (reference sequence). Trimming left V 4 bases short and J 3 bases short, with 13 bases between. The CDR3 sequence is CAWTGNSNYNSPLHF. Here the CDR3 DNA reads TGTGCCTGGACAGGGAATTCTAACTATAATTCACCCCTCCACTTT.

V is TRBV29-1 and J is TRBJ2-5; D remains unclear. Deletions cut 3 bases from V and 5 bases from J, with 16 bases between. The CDR3 covers 14 residues. CDR1 is SQVTM, CDR2 ANQGSEA, per germline. The CDR3 region has the DNA TGCAGCGTTGACGATGGTGGGCAGTGGGAGACCCAGTACTTC. Translated, it gives CSVDDGGQWETQYF. The variable domain in full, with the rest retrieved from reference TRBV29-1 and TRBJ2-5, is SAVISQKPSRDICQRGTSLTIQCQVDSQVTMMFWYRQQPGQSLTLIATANQGSEATYESGFVIDKFPISRPNLTFSTLTVSNMSPEDSSIYLCSVDDGGQWETQYFGPGTRLLVL.

J is TRBJ2-1 and V is TRBV5-6; 8 bases are a match to TRBD2. Germline trimming cut 3 bases from V and 7 bases from J; bases unmatched to any gene: 12. CDR3 size: 16 residues. The germline V gene has CDR1 SGHDT and CDR2 YYEEEE. CDR3 sequence: CASSYRPSAGGNEQFF. DNA for the CDR3: TGTGCCAGCAGCTATCGACCTTCCGCGGGAGGTAATGAGCAGTTCTTC.

This rearrangement joins TRBV15 to TRBJ2-7, with 8 bases matching TRBD1. CDR1 LNHNV and CDR2 YYDKDF come from the germline V gene (reference sequence). This CDR3 is 15 amino acids long. Trimming at V came to 1 base and at J to 1 base, leaving 3 bases not matched to a gene. Here the CDR3 reads CATSRGGQESYEQYF. CDR3 nucleotides: TGTGCCACCAGCAGAGGGGGACAGGAATCCTACGAGCAGTACTTC.

Notes on this clone: Other DNA sequences in the same sample also yield this CDR3. V gene TRBV6-5 combines with J gene TRBJ1-1, with D unresolved. V was trimmed by 4 bases and J by 0 bases, leaving 6 bases between them. Germline CDR1 reads MNHEY; CDR2 reads SVGAGI. The length of the CDR3 is 13 residues. In DNA form, the CDR3 reads TGTGCCAGCAGTTCCCCCCTGAACACTGAAGCTTTCTTT. This sequence encodes CASSSPLNTEAFF.

The chain has TRBV4-3 and TRBJ2-3, with 10 nucleotides matching TRBD2. The V segment lost 3 bases and the J segment 1 base; nucleotides outside the gene matches: 16. Per germline, CDR1 LGHNA and CDR2 YSLEER. CDR3 length: 20 amino acids. The CDR3 loop reads CASSQDGLAESSGRTDTQYF. The CDR3 nucleotides are TGCGCCAGCAGCCAGGACGGACTAGCGGAGAGTTCGGGACGCACAGATACGCAGTATTTT.

This chain joins TRBV10-3 and TRBJ1-1, with TRBD1 matching over 7 bases. Trimming at V came to 10 bases and at J to 5 bases, leaving 13 bases not matched to a gene. The CDR3 has 14 residues. CDR1 is ENHRY and CDR2 is SYGVKD in the germline V gene. The CDR3 nucleotides read TGTGCCACCTACGGGACAGAGGGAGGGACTGAAGCTTTCTTT. It translates to CATYGTEGGTEAFF.

CDR3 nucleotides: TGTGCCAGCAGGGGGAACTCCTACGAGCAGTACTTC. This gives the protein CASRGNSYEQYF. This chain connects TRBV25-1 to TRBJ2-7; D is unresolved. Trimming removed 6 bases at V and 0 bases at J, with 6 bases between. Germline V gives CDR1 MGHDK, CDR2 SYGVNS. The CDR3 covers 12 residues.

The rearrangement joins TRBV7-9 to TRBJ2-1, with 8 bases that match TRBD1. Germline-derived CDR1 and CDR2 are SEHNR and FQNEAQ (reference sequence). The V and J ends lost 4 bases and 6 bases, in that order; junction bases with no gene match: 8. This CDR3 has 15 residues. The CDR3 sequence is CASSSRTGFGNEQFF. The CDR3 DNA reads TGTGCCAGCAGCTCCCGGACAGGGTTTGGCAATGAGCAGTTCTTC.

The chain combines TRBV10-3 with TRBJ2-2, with D unclear. The CDR3 runs 13 residues. CDR1 and CDR2 (germline): ENHRY, SYGVKD. Trimming stripped 5 bases from V and 6 bases from J, with 10 bases between. The CDR3 sequence is CAISSLLPGELFF. Here the CDR3 DNA reads TGTGCCATCAGTTCCTTACTACCCGGGGAGCTGTTTTTT.

The chain joins TRBV27 to TRBJ1-5; D might be TRBD1 (6 bases). V lost 5 bases and J 9 bases, leaving 14 bases between the germline ends. This CDR3 comprises 13 residues. Per germline, CDR1 MNHEY and CDR2 SMNVEV (reference sequence). The CDR3 nucleotides are TGTGCCAGCAGTCCAGGACAGTTGTTGCCCCAGCATTTT. As protein: CASSPGQLLPQHF.

The rearrangement links TRBV28 to TRBJ1-5; 8 bases are a match to TRBD1. In germline, CDR1 is MDHEN, CDR2 SYDVKM. The trim removed 6 bases at V and 0 bases at J, leaving 7 bases unmatched. The CDR3 spans 16 residues. The CDR3 reads CASSPDRVNSNQPQHF. CDR3 bases: TGTGCCAGCAGCCCGGACAGGGTGAATAGCAATCAGCCCCAGCATTTT.

This sequence joins TRBV19 and TRBJ2-3; 13 bases fit TRBD2. Germline lookup yields CDR1 LNHDA and CDR2 SQIVND (reference sequence). J was trimmed by 2 bases and V by 5 bases; bases with no gene match: 16. The CDR3 length is 20 residues. CDR3 amino acids: CASSPRLAGGFNRITDTQYF. In nucleotides, the CDR3 is TGTGCCAGTAGTCCCCGACTAGCGGGAGGCTTTAACCGGATCACAGATACGCAGTATTTT.

This chain links TRBV7-2 with TRBJ2-1; D possibly uses TRBD1 or TRBD2 (5 bases each). This CDR3 region has 16 residues. Trimming left V 0 bases short and J 0 bases short, with 9 bases between. Germline V gene data show CDR1 as SGHTA and CDR2 as FQGNSA. CDR3 residues: CASSLAGESSYNEQFF. CDR3 nucleotide sequence: TGTGCCAGCAGCTTAGCGGGGGAAAGCTCCTACAATGAGCAGTTCTTC.

This chain uses TRBV6-5 with TRBJ2-3; tentative D call: TRBD2 (6 bases). Trimming cost V 5 bases and J 5 bases, with 8 bases left between them. Germline V gene lookup returns CDR1 MNHEY and CDR2 SVGAGI. The CDR3 is made up of 12 amino acids. The CDR3 region is CASSRAGDTQYF. The DNA for the CDR3 is TGTGCCAGCAGTCGAGCGGGAGATACGCAGTATTTT.

In its sample, this clone was seen once. The same CDR3 also results from other DNA sequences found in this sample. This rearrangement joins TRBV18 to TRBJ1-5; possible D gene TRBD1, 5 bases. Germline V CDR1 and CDR2: KGHSH, LQKENI. Trimming pared 5 bases from V and 0 bases from J, leaving 5 bases between. This CDR3 spans 13 amino acids. DNA of the CDR3: TGTGCCAGCTCAGGGGGTAGCAATCAGCCCCAGCATTTT. It encodes CASSGGSNQPQHF.

As concerns this clone: Germline is not matched at one junction end, which may reflect a read error. The chain uses TRBV18 and TRBJ2-2; unclear D gene. Germline assignment: CDR1 KGHSH and CDR2 LQKENI. The CDR3 extends over 16 amino acids. CDR3 region: CASSPLTPSNTGELFF. CDR3 nucleotides: TGTGCCAGCTCGCCACTGACACCTTCGAACACCGGGGAGCTGTTTTTT. Looking up the rest from reference TRBV18 and TRBJ2-2 gives the full variable domain: NAGVMQNPRHLVRRRGQEARLRCSPMKGHSHVYWYRQLPEEGLKFMVYLQKENIIDESGMPKERFSAEFPKEGPSILRIQQVVRGDSAAYFCASSPLTPSNTGELFFGEGSRLTVL.